The rows below give T cell receptor beta chains drawn from one sample of a study of shared clonotypes between healthy human individuals. The data were produced by immunoSEQ multiplex PCR, yet TCRdb's version contains in-frame clones alone and is incomplete. The sample holds roughly 500,000 clones; roughly 83% are singletons and the top ten take about 13%. The sequencing sample was made of PBMCs. The origin of the receptors is a woman aged 40 to 50 in good health. Some clones in this sample may be carry-over from other donors' samples. Each CDR3 is given with its conserved first and last residue. Clone size is not always given. Where it is, it says once, few, many or a class for expanded clones.

- TRBV6-1 CASVEVYHGYTF
once TRBV7-9 CASSLGQGGEKLFF
- TRBV5-1 CASFPGTGDSYGYTF
- TRBV6-5 CASQKPGYSGNTIYF
- TRBV13 CASRTRRVQSRANVLTF
- TRBV14 CASSQAYEQYF
- TRBV5-6 CASSPITANTGELFF
- TRBV29-1 CSVEGDPQLNTNYGYTF
- TRBV29-1 CSVESDIYTEAFF
- TRBV27 CASSLIRDVVRGEQYF
- TRBV29-1 CSVEELGGDTEAFF
- TRBV28 CASSPRGPAYEQYF
few TRBV2 CASSWLQGGTEAFF
- TRBV6-5 CASSYTRTDTQYF
- TRBV13 CASSLLVSGVSTDTQYF
- TRBV29-1 CSVEERTSLFYFNEQFF
few TRBV7-9 CASSLGPSYGYTF
- TRBV7-7 CASSQDSQETQYF
- TRBV19 CAEVECEQYF
- TRBV2 CASTLGQGVNTGELFF
- TRBV28 CAISQGNEKLFF
- TRBV9 CASSAYPGLAQYNEQFF
- TRBV11-2 CASSFGASSNEQFF
- TRBV18 CASSPLAGDTGELFF
- TRBV19 CASTPLTGQGGNTIYF
- TRBV28 CASSLSWGLSNQPQHF
- TRBV6-5 CASRPLRAAETQYF
- TRBV6-6 CASSAGSFGNQPQHF
- TRBV28 CASRPPRVGPASYEQYF